A single T cell receptor (beta chain) is shown here with its context. Its specificity is unknown. Here immunoSEQ multiplex PCR was the method, and the copy in TCRdb shows in-frame clones only, minus some. Of approximately 74,000 clones listed, roughly 83% were seen once; the top ten hold roughly 23%. This record belongs to a study of T cell responses to AZD1222 COVID-19 vaccine. Points from the study as a whole: Reports say nearly half of spike-specific TCRs go after unmutated variant regions.

Looked up from germline, CDR1 is SGHTA and CDR2 is FQGTGA. Losses at the gene ends were 3 bases for V and 4 bases for J; bases not matched to a gene: 5. There are 14 residues in the CDR3. The receptor was derived from an adult who received the AZD1222 COVID-19 vaccine. The source was peripheral blood, collected 28 days after the second AZD1222 dose. The chain couples TRBV7-3 to TRBJ1-2; TRBD1 matches at 7 bases. CDR3 sequence: CASSFNAGGYGYTF. The CDR3 DNA follows: TGTGCCAGCAGCTTTAACGCAGGGGGCTATGGCTACACCTTC.